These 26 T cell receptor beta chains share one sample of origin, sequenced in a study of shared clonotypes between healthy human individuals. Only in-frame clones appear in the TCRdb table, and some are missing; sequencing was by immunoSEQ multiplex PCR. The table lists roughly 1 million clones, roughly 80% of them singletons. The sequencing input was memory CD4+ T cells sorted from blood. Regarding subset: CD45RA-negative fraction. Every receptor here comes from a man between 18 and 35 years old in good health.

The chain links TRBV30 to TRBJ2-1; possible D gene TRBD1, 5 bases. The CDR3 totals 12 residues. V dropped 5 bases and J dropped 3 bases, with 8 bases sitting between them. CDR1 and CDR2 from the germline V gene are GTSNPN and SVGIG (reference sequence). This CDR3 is CAWARDYNEQFF. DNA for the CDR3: TGTGCCTGGGCCAGGGACTACAATGAGCAGTTCTTC. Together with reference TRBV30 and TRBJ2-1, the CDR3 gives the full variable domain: SQTIHQWPATLVQPVGSPLSLECTVEGTSNPNLYWYRQAAGRGLQLLFYSVGIGQISSEVPQNLSASRPQDRQFILSSKKLLLSDSGFYLCAWARDYNEQFFGPGTRLTVL.

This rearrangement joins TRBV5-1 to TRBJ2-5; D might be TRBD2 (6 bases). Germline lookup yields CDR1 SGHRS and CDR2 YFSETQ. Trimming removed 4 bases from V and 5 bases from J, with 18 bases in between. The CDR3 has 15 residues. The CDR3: CASSRDSTAWETQYF. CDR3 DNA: TGCGCCAGCAGCCGGGACTCAACGGCGTGGGAGACCCAGTACTTC.

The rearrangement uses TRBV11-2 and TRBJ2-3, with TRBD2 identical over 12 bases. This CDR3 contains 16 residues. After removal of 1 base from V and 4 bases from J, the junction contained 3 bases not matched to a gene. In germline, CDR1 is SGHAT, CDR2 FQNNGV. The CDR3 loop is CASSLVGLAGPDTQYF. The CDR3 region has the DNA TGTGCCAGCAGCTTAGTAGGACTAGCGGGGCCAGATACGCAGTATTTT.

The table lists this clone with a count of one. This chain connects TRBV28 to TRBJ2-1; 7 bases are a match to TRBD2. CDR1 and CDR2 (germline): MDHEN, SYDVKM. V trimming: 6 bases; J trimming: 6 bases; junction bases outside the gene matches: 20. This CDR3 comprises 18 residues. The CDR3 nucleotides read TGTGCCAGCAGATCTTGGTTTGTAGCGGGCGCCACATCCAATGAGCAGTTCTTC. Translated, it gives CASRSWFVAGATSNEQFF.

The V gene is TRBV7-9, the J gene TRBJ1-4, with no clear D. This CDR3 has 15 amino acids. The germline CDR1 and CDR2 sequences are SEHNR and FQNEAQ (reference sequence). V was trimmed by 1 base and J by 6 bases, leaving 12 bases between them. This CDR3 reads CASSLGTLRDEKLFF. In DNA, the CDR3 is TGTGCCAGCAGCTTAGGTACCCTAAGGGATGAAAAACTGTTTTTT.

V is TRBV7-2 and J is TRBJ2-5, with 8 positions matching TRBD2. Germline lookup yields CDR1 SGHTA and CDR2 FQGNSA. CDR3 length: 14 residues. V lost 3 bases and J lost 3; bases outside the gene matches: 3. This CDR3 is CASSLSGRKETQYF. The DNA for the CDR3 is TGTGCCAGCAGCTTGAGCGGGAGAAAAGAGACCCAGTACTTC.

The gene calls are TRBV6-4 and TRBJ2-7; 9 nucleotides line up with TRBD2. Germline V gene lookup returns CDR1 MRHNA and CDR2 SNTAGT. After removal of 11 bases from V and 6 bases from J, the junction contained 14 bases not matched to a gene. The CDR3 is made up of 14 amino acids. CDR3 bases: TGTGCCGGACCCTTAGCGGGAGTCCCCCCCGAGCAGTACTTC. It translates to CAGPLAGVPPEQYF.

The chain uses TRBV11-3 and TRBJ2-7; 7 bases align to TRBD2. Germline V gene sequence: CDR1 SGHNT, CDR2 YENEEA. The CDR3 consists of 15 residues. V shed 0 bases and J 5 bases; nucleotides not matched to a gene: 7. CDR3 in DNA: TGTGCCAGCAGCTTAGAAGCGGGGAAATTCGACGAGCAGTACTTC. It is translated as CASSLEAGKFDEQYF. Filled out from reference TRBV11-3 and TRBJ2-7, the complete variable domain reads EAGVVQSPRYKIIEKKQPVAFWCNPISGHNTLYWYLQNLGQGPELLIRYENEEAVDDSQLPKDRFSAERLKGVDSTLKIQPAELGDSAVYLCASSLEAGKFDEQYFGPGTRLTVT.

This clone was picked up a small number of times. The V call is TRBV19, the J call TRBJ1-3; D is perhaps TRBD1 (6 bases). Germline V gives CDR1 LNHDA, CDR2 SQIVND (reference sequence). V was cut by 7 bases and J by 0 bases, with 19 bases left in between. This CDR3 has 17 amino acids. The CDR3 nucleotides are TGTGCCAGTATCGGGGGCCCGAATTCGCCCTCTGGAAACACCATATATTTT. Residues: CASIGGPNSPSGNTIYF.

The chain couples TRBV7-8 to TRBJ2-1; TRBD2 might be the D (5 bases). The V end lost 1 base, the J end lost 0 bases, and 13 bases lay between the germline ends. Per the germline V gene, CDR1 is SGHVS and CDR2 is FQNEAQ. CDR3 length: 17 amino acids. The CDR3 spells CASSLVPSSSSYNEQFF. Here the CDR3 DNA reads TGTGCCAGCAGCTTAGTCCCTAGCAGTAGCTCCTACAATGAGCAGTTCTTC.

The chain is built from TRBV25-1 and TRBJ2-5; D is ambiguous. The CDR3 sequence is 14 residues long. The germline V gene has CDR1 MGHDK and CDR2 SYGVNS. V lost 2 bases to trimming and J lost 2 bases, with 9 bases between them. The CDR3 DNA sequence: TGTGCCAGCAGTGAACCCGACGGGCAAGAGACCCAGTACTTC. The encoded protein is CASSEPDGQETQYF.

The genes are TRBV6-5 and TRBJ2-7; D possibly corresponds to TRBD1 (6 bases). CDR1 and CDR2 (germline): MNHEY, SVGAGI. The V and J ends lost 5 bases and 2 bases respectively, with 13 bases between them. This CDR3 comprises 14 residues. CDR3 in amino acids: CASSQGGITYEQYF. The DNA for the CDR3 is TGTGCCAGCAGTCAAGGGGGAATCACCTACGAGCAGTACTTC.

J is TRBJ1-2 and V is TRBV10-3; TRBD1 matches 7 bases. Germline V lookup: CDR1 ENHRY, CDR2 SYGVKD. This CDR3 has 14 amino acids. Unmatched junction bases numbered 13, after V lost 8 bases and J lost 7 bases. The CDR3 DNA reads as TGTGCCATCCAGCAGGGACAGACCTCTGGTGGCTACACCTTC. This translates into CAIQQGQTSGGYTF.

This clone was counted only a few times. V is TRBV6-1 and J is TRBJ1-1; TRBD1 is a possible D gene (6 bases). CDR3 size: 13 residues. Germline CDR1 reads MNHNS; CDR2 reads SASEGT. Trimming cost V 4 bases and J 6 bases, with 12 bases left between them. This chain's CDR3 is CASSVQGIPEAFF. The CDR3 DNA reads TGTGCCAGCAGTGTACAGGGTATCCCTGAAGCTTTCTTT.

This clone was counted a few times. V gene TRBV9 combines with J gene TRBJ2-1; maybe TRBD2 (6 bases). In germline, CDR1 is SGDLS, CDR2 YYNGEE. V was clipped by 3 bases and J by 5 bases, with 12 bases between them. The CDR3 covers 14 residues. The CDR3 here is CASSAGTFDNEQFF. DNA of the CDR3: TGTGCCAGCAGCGCCGGGACTTTTGACAATGAGCAGTTCTTC.

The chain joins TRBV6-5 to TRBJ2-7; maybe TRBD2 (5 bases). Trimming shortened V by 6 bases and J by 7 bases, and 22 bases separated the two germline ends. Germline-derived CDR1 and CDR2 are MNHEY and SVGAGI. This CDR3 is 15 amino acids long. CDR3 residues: CASSLDGSLRGEQYF. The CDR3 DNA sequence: TGTGCCAGCAGCCTGGATGGGAGCTTACGGGGAGAGCAGTACTTC.

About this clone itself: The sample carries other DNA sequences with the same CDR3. CDR3 amino acids: CASSPQGLGANVLTF. The CDR3 DNA sequence: TGTGCCAGCTCACCGCAGGGGCTTGGGGCCAACGTCCTGACTTTC. This chain joins TRBV18 and TRBJ2-6, with D perhaps matching TRBD1 (6 bases). This CDR3 is 15 amino acids long. V was pared by 3 bases and J by 3 bases, with 9 bases between. Germline CDR1 and CDR2: KGHSH and LQKENI.

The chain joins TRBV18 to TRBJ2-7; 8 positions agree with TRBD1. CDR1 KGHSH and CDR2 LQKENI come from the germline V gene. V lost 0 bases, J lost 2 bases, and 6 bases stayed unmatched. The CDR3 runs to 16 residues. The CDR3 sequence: CASSPPNRGKTYEQYF. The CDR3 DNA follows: TGTGCCAGCTCACCACCGAACAGGGGGAAAACCTACGAGCAGTACTTC.

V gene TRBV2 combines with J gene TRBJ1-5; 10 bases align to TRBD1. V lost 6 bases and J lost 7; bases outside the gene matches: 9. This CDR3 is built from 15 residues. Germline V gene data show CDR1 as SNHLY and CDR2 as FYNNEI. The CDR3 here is CASRRTGGDQQPQHF. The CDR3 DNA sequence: TGTGCCAGCAGGAGGACAGGGGGGGACCAGCAGCCCCAGCATTTT. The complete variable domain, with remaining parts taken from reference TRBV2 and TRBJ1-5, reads EPEVTQTPSHQVTQMGQEVILRCVPISNHLYFYWYRQILGQKVEFLVSFYNNEISEKSEIFDDQFSVERPDGSNFTLKIRSTKLEDSAMYFCASRRTGGDQQPQHFGDGTRLSIL.

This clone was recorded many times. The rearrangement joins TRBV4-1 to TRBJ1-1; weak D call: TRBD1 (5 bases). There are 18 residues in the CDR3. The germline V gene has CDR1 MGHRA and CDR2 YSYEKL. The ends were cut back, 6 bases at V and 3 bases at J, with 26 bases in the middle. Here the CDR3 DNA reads TGCGCCAGCAGTCCTACCTTGAGGGGCCACCGAGGGGACACTGAAGCTTTCTTT. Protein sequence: CASSPTLRGHRGDTEAFF.

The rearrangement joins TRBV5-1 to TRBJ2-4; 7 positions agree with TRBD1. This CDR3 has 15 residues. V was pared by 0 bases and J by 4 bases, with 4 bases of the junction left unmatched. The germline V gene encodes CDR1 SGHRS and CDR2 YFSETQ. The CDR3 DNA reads TGCGCCAGCAGCTTGGAGGGCAGGGGGAAAAACATTCAGTACTTC. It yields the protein CASSLEGRGKNIQYF.

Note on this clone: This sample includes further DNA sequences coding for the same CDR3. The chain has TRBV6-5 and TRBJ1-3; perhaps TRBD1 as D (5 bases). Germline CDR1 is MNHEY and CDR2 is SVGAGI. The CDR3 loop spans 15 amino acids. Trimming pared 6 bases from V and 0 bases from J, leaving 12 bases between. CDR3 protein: CASSIHRSSGNTIYF. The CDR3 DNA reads TGTGCCAGCAGCATTCACAGGAGCTCTGGAAACACCATATATTTT.

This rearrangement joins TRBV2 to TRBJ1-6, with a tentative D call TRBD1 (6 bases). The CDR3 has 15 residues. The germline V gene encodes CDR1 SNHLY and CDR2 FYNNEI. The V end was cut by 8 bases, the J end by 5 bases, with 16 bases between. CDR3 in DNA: TGTGCCAGCTCCCGGGGGGGGCGGAATAATTCACCCCTCCACTTT. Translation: CASSRGGRNNSPLHF. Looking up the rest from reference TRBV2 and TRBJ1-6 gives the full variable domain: EPEVTQTPSHQVTQMGQEVILRCVPISNHLYFYWYRQILGQKVEFLVSFYNNEISEKSEIFDDQFSVERPDGSNFTLKIRSTKLEDSAMYFCASSRGGRNNSPLHFGNGTRLTVT.

The CDR3 sequence is CASSESGRDTGELFF. The CDR3 nucleotides are TGCGCCAGCAGTGAGAGCGGGAGAGACACCGGGGAGCTGTTTTTT. V and J are TRBV10-1 and TRBJ2-2; 8 bases map to TRBD2. V lost 2 bases and J lost 3; bases outside the gene matches: 2. The germline V gene encodes CDR1 WNHNN and CDR2 SYGVQD (reference sequence). The CDR3 totals 15 residues.

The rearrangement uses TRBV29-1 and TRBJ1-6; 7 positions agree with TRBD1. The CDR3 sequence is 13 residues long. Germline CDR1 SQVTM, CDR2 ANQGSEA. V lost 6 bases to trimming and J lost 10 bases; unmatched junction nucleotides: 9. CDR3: CSVSQDRESPLHF. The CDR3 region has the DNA TGCAGCGTCTCCCAAGACAGGGAATCACCCCTCCACTTT.

In DNA form, the CDR3 reads TGTGCCTGGAGTGCTTCCGGGCTTACCTACTTC. Protein product: CAWSASGLTYF. V and J are TRBV30 and TRBJ2-7; D is unresolved. The length of the CDR3 is 11 residues. V was trimmed by 1 base and J by 13 bases, leaving 14 bases between them. Germline values: CDR1 GTSNPN, CDR2 SVGIG (reference sequence).